These 10 T cell receptor beta chains originate from one sample sequenced in a study of T-cell reconstitution after alpha-beta-depleted transplantation in children. Unique molecular identifiers tagged the TCRbeta library. TCRdb processed the PCR reads anew with MiXCR; each CDR3 protein has one entry. Altogether some 600,000 distinct CDR3 sequences are present, under 15% being singletons, with the ten largest covering approximately 2.1%. The material was PBMCs, mostly from graft donor cells, obtained 360 days after TCRalphabeta/CD19-depleted stem cell transplant. The receptors stem from a male patient younger than 18 who had a stem cell transplant for acute myeloid leukemia, so the T cells may come from the graft donor.

In its sample, this clonotype was seen a few times. This sequence joins TRBV20-1 and TRBJ2-7; D might be TRBD1 (5 bases). Germline V gene lookup returns CDR1 DFQATT and CDR2 SNEGSKA (reference sequence). The CDR3 extends over 13 amino acids. The V and J ends lost 5 bases and 3 bases respectively, with 14 bases between them. The CDR3 here is CSAEGERVYEQYF. The DNA of the CDR3 is TGCAGTGCTGAAGGGGAAAGGGTCTACGAGCAGTACTTC.

This clonotype was observed a few times. V usage is TRBV11-2 and J usage is TRBJ2-1, with D hard to call. The germline V gene has CDR1 SGHAT and CDR2 FQNNGV. V lost 6 bases and J 6 bases, leaving 12 bases between the germline ends. The CDR3 contains 13 residues. The CDR3 coding sequence is TGTGCCAGCAGTCTGGATTTTCCCAATGAGCAGTTCTTC. Translated, it gives CASSLDFPNEQFF.

The chain links TRBV5-1 to TRBJ2-1; D tentatively reads TRBD1 or TRBD2 (5 bases each). Germline V gives CDR1 SGHRS, CDR2 YFSETQ. With 4 bases removed from V and 6 bases from J, the gap between germline ends came to 20 bases. The CDR3 has 16 amino acids. Here the CDR3 reads CASSPTLGPGVNEQFF. The CDR3 bases are TGCGCCAGCAGCCCCACTCTGGGGCCCGGGGTCAATGAGCAGTTCTTC.

This clonotype was found many times. V is TRBV12-3 or TRBV12-4 and J is TRBJ2-1, with a weak D call TRBD2 (5 bases). Trimming pared 7 bases from V and 6 bases from J, leaving 16 bases between. The CDR3 spans 14 residues. The CDR3 DNA reads TGTGCCAGCACTCTGGGAGCCTTTAGCAATGAGCAGTTCTTC. Protein sequence: CASTLGAFSNEQFF.

This clonotype has a single count. The chain carries TRBV20-1 and TRBJ2-2; 7 nucleotides match TRBD2. The V gene's germline CDR1 is DFQATT and CDR2 SNEGSKA (reference sequence). The CDR3 totals 15 residues. The trim removed 0 bases at V and 5 bases at J, leaving 6 bases unmatched. CDR3 bases: TGCAGTGCTAGAGATGCCGGGACTAAAACCGGGGAGCTGTTTTTT. Protein product: CSARDAGTKTGELFF.

The chain joins TRBV5-1 to TRBJ2-3; a possible D gene is TRBD2 (5 bases). Between the trimmed V and J ends, which lost 4 bases and 9 bases, there was a span of 24 bases. This CDR3 spans 16 amino acids. CDR1 SGHRS and CDR2 YFSETQ come from the germline V gene. The CDR3 nucleotides read TGCGCCAGCAGCCCGGACGGAATCCAATCCCGGAGGACGCAGTATTTT. Its protein product is CASSPDGIQSRRTQYF.

In its sample, this clonotype was seen a few times. The chain employs TRBV6-5 and TRBJ2-1; D not resolved. Germline CDR1 and CDR2: MNHEY and SVGAGI. This CDR3 contains 15 residues. V was trimmed by 0 bases and J by 9 bases, leaving 15 bases between them. The CDR3 nucleotides are TGTGCCAGCAGTTACTCGATAGATCGGCTAATTGAGCAGTTCTTC. It encodes CASSYSIDRLIEQFF.

This clonotype was counted at least ten times. This rearrangement joins TRBV14 to TRBJ2-5, with a tentative D call TRBD2 (6 bases). Germline lookup yields CDR1 SGHDN and CDR2 FVKESK. The CDR3 loop spans 13 amino acids. Trimming removed 3 bases from V and 7 bases from J, with 12 bases in between. CDR3 protein: CASSHLPLATQYF. CDR3 DNA: TGTGCCAGCAGCCACTTACCACTAGCGACCCAGTACTTC.

The chain has TRBV11-2 and TRBJ2-7, with 10 bases aligning to TRBD2. Germline V gene lookup returns CDR1 SGHAT and CDR2 FQNNGV. V shed 6 bases and J 1 base; nucleotides not matched to a gene: 18. The CDR3 consists of 19 residues. CDR3 DNA: TGTGCCAGCAGACATAGATCGCTAGCGGGAGAGGCTTGGTCCTACGAGCAGTACTTC. It codes for CASRHRSLAGEAWSYEQYF.

This clonotype occurred many times. The chain is built from TRBV28 and TRBJ2-7, with TRBD2 matching 7 bases. The CDR3 runs 14 residues. After removal of 5 bases from V and 4 bases from J, the junction contained 8 bases not matched to a gene. In germline, CDR1 is MDHEN, CDR2 SYDVKM. The CDR3 protein is CASSQPGLPYEQYF. As DNA, the CDR3 is TGTGCCAGCAGTCAGCCGGGACTACCTTACGAGCAGTACTTC.